This T cell receptor (beta chain) was sequenced during a study of cytomegalovirus exposure and HLA in healthy donors. This clone was seen only once. Its antigen is not identified. Primers included in the PCR were 60 Vbeta and 13 Jbeta primers. Measured with immunoSEQ multiplex PCR; TCRdb has only the in-frame clones, and not every one. The top ten clones hold roughly 0.22% of a sample with under 250,000 clones, 70% to 90% of them seen once. As for the donors, each was a healthy bone marrow donor. Findings and caveats of the study: Altogether, 160 or so TCR beta chains were recorded as cytomegalovirus-associated. Follow-up analysis later connected one missense variant in DCLRE1C with trimming of TCR beta V- and J-genes.

Trimming took 6 bases from V and 1 from J, leaving 9 bases between them. CDR3 size: 13 residues. Germline CDR1 MNHEY, CDR2 SVGAGI. The sequencing sample was made of PBMCs. This receptor was taken from a girl aged 2 to 9 in good health and CMV-seronegative. The chain is built from TRBV6-5 and TRBJ1-1, with D hard to call. The CDR3 bases are TGTGCCAGCAGCCAGAATCCGAACACTGAAGCTTTCTTT. Protein sequence: CASSQNPNTEAFF.